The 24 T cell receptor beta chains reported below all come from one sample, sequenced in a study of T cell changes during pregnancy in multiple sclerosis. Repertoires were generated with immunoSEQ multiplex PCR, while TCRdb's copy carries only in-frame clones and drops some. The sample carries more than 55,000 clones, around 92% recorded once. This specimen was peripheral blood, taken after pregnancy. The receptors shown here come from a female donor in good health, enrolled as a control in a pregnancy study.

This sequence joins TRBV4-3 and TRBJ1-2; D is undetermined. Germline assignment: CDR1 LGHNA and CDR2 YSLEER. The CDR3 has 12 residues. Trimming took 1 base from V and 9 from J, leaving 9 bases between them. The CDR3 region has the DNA TGCGCCAGCAGCCAAGGGAGGGCGAGCTACACCTTC. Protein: CASSQGRASYTF.

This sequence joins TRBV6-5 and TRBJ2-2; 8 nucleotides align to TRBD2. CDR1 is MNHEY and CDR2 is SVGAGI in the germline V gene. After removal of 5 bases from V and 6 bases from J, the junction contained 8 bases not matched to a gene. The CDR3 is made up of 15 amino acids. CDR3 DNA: TGTGCCAGCAGTGTTGTGGGACTAGACCCCGGGGAGCTGTTTTTT. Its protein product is CASSVVGLDPGELFF.

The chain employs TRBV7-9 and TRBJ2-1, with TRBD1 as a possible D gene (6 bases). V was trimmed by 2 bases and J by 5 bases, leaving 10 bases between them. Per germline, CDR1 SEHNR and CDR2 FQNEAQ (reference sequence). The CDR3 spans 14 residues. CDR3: CASSLFTGHNEQFF. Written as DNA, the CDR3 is TGTGCCAGCAGCTTATTTACAGGGCACAATGAGCAGTTCTTC.

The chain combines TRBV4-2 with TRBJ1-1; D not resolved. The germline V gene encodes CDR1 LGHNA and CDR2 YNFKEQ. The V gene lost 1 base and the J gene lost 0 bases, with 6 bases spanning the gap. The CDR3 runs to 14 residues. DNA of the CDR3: TGTGCCAGCAGCCAAGCCTCAGTGAACACTGAAGCTTTCTTT. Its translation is CASSQASVNTEAFF.

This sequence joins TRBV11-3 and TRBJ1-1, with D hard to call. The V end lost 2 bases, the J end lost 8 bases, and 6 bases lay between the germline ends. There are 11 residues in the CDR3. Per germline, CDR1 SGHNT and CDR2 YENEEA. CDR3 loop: CASSLLREAFF. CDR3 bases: TGTGCCAGCAGCTTACTCAGAGAAGCTTTCTTT.

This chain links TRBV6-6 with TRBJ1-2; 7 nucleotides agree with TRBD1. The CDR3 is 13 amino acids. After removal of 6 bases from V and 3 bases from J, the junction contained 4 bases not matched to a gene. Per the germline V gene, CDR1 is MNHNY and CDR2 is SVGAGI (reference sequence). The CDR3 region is CASSRDRDYGYTF. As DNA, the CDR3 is TGTGCCAGCAGCCGCGACAGGGACTATGGCTACACCTTC.

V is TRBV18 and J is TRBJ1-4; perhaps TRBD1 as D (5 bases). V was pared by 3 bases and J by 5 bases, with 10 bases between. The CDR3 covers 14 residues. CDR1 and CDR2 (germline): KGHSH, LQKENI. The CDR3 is CASSPGTQNEKLFF. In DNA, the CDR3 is TGTGCCAGCTCACCGGGGACTCAAAATGAAAAACTGTTTTTT.

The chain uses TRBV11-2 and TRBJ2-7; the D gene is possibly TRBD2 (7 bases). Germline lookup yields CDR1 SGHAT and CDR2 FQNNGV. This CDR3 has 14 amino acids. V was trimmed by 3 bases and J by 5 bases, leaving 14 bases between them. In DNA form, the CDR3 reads TGTGCCAGCAGCTTCGGACTAGGGGGAGACGAGCAGTACTTC. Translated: CASSFGLGGDEQYF.

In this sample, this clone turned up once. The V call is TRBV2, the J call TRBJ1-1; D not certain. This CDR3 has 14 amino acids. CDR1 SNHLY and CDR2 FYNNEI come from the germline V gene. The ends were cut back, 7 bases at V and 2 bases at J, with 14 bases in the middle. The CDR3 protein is CASTPLVGNTEAFF. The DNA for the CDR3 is TGTGCCAGCACCCCACTCGTCGGTAACACTGAAGCTTTCTTT.

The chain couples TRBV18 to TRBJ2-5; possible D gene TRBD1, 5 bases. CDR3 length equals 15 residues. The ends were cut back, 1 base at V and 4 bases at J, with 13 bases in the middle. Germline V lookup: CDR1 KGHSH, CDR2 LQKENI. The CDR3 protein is CASSPRGTVGETQYF. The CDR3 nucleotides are TGTGCCAGCTCACCACGGGGCACAGTCGGAGAGACCCAGTACTTC.

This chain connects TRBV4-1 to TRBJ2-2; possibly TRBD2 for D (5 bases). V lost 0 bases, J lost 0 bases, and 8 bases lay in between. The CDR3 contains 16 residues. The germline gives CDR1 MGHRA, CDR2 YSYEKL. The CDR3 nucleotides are TGCGCCAGCAGCCAAGAGCCGGGATCGAACACCGGGGAGCTGTTTTTT. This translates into CASSQEPGSNTGELFF.

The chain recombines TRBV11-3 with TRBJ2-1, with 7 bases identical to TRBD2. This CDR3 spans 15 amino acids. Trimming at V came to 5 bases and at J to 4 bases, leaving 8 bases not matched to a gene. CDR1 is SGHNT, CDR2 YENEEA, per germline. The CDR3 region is CASSLGRGPYNEQFF. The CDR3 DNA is TGTGCCAGCAGCCTAGGGAGGGGACCATACAATGAGCAGTTCTTC.

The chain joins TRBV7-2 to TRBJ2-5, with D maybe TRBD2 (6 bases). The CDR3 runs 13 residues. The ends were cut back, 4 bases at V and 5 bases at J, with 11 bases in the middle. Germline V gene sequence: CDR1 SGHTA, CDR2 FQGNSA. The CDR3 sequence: CASSSGTRETQYF. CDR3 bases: TGTGCCAGCAGCTCCGGGACTCGGGAGACCCAGTACTTC.

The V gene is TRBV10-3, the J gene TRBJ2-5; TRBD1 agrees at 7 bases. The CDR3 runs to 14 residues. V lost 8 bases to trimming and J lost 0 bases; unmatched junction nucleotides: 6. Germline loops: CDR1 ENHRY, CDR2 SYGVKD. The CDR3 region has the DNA TGTGCCATCTCCGGGACAGCCTACCAAGAGACCCAGTACTTC. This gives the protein CAISGTAYQETQYF.

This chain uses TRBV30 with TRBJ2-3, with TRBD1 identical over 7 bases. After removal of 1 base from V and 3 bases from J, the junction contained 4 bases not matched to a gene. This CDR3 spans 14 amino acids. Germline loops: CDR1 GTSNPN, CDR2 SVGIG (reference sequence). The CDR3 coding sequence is TGTGCCTGGAGTGGGCTCAGGGGGACAGATACGCAGTATTTT. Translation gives CAWSGLRGTDTQYF.

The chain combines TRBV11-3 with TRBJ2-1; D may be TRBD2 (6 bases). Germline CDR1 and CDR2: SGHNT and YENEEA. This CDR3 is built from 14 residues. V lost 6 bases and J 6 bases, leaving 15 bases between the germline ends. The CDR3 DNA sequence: TGTGCCAGCAGGCCGCCCTCGGGGGTCAATGAGCAGTTCTTC. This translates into CASRPPSGVNEQFF.

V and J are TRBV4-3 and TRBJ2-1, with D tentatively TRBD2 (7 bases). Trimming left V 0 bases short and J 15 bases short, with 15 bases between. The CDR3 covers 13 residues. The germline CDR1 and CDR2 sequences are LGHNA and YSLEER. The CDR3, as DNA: TGCGCCAGCAGCCAAGAACCGGCGGGGGCCACGTTCTTC. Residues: CASSQEPAGATFF.

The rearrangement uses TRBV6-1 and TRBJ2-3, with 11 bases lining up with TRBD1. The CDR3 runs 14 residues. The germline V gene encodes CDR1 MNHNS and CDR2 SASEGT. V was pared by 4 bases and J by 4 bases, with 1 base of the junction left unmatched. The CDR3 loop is CASSGTGGADTQYF. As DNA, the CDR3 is TGTGCCAGCAGTGGGACAGGGGGCGCAGATACGCAGTATTTT.

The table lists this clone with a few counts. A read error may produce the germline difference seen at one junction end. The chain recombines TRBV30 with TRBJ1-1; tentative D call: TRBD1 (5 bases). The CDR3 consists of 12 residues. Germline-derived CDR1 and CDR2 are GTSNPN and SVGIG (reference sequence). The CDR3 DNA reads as TGTGCCTGGAATATGGGGTGGGACGGAGGGCTCTTT. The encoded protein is CAWNMGWDGGLF.

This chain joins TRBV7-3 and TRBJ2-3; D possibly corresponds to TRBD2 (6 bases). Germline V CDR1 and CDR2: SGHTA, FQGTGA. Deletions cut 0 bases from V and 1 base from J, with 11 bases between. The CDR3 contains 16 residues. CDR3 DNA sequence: TGTGCCAGCAGCTTAACTGGGTCTAGCGGCACAGATACGCAGTATTTT. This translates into CASSLTGSSGTDTQYF. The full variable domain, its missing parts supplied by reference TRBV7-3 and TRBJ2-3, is GAGVSQTPSNKVTEKGKYVELRCDPISGHTALYWYRQSLGQGPEFLIYFQGTGAADDSGLPNDRFFAVRPEGSVSTLKIQRTERGDSAVYLCASSLTGSSGTDTQYFGPGTRLTVL.

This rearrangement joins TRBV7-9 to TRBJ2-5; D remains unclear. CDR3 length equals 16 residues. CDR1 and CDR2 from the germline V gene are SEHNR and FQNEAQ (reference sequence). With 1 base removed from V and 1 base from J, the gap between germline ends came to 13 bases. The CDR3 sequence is CASSLGRSLVQETQYF. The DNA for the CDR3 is TGTGCCAGCAGCTTAGGACGTAGCCTGGTCCAAGAGACCCAGTACTTC. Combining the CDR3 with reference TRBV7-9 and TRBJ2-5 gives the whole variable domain DTGVSQNPRHKITKRGQNVTFRCDPISEHNRLYWYRQTLGQGPEFLTYFQNEAQLEKSRLLSDRFSAERPKGSFSTLEIQRTEQGDSAMYLCASSLGRSLVQETQYFGPGTRLLVL.

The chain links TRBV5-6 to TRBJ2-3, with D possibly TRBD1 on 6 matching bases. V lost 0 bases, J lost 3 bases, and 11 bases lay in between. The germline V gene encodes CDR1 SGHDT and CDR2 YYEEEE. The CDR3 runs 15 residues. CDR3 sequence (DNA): TGTGCCAGCAGCTTGGATTTTAGGGGGACAGATACGCAGTATTTT. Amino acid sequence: CASSLDFRGTDTQYF.

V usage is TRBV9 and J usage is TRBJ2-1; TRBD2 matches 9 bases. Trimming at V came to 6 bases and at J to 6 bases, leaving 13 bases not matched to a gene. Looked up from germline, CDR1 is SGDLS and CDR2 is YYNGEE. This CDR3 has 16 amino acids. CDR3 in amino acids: CASNPSRLAGLNEQFF. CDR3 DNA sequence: TGTGCCAGCAACCCGTCCCGGCTAGCGGGGCTCAATGAGCAGTTCTTC.

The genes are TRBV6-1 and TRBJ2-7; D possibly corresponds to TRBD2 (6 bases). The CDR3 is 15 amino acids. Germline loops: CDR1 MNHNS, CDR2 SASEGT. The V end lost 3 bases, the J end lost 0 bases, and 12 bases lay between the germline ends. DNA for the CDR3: TGTGCCAGCAGTGATCGACGGGAGTTCTCCTACGAGCAGTACTTC. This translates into CASSDRREFSYEQYF.